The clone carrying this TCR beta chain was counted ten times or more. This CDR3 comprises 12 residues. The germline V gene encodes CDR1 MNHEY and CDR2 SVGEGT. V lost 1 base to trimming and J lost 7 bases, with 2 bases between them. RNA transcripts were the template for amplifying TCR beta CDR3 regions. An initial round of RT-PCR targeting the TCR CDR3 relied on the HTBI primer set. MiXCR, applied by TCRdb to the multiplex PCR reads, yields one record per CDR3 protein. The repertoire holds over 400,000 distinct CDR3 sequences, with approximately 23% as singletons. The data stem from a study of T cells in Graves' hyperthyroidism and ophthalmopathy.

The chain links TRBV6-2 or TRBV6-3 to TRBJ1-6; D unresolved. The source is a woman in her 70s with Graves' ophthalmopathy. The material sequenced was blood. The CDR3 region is CASSYFNSPLHF. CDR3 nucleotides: TGTGCCAGCAGTTACTTCAATTCACCCCTCCACTTT.